This T cell receptor (beta chain) was recovered during a study of T cells in tuberculosis. Only in-frame clones appear in the TCRdb table, and some are missing; sequencing was by immunoSEQ multiplex PCR. The sample lists about 34,000 clones; around 97% were seen once. Whole-study findings and limits: A GMM-specific repertoire classifier reached roughly 87% accuracy, AUROC 0.90. Active tuberculosis cases were adults; controls were adolescents.

At study entry, adolescents had tuberculin skin tests and IGRA screening. The ends lost 4 bases at V and 1 base at J; junction bases unmatched: 5. The germline V gene has CDR1 SGHRS and CDR2 YFSETQ. This CDR3 has 16 residues. For this clone: Its antigen is still unknown.

Sequenced material: PBMCs. This chain uses TRBV5-1 with TRBJ2-3, with TRBD2 matching 11 bases. The sequence came from a donor aged 10 to 29 with latent tuberculosis or without tuberculosis infection. The CDR3 DNA follows: TGCGCCAGCAGCGAAACTAGCGGGGGAGGCACAGATACGCAGTATTTT. It encodes CASSETSGGGTDTQYF.